The T cell receptor beta chain under discussion was sequenced for a study of T-cell memory formation after mild COVID-19. Study as a whole: The two donors had largely donor-specific TCR clusters. Study conclusions and caveats: Still unconfirmed is whether the second-wave clones peaking on day 37 recognized SARS-CoV-2. Cross-reactive memory seemingly joined, as some responding clones were found in pre-infection memory.

This clonotype was found many times. What it recognizes is unknown. The CDR3 has 16 residues. Trimming left V 0 bases short and J 6 bases short, with 18 bases between. Looked up from germline, CDR1 is MGHRA and CDR2 is YSYEKL. TCRdb recomputed calls from the 5' RACE reads with MiXCR, one row per CDR3 protein. The sample holds about 320,000 distinct CDR3 sequences; around an eighth are singletons and the top ten take roughly 21%. Sequencing was carried out using PBMCs or a T cell subset sorted from them (not recorded which). The rearrangement joins TRBV4-1 to TRBJ2-7; no firm D call. The clonotype comes from a man younger than 35 who had mild COVID-19 (a few samples of this study predate the infection). Cell type and time point are not known. The CDR3 DNA reads TGCGCCAGCAGCCAAGATGGCAGGATTTCTTTTAGCGAGCAGTACTTC. Translating it yields CASSQDGRISFSEQYF.